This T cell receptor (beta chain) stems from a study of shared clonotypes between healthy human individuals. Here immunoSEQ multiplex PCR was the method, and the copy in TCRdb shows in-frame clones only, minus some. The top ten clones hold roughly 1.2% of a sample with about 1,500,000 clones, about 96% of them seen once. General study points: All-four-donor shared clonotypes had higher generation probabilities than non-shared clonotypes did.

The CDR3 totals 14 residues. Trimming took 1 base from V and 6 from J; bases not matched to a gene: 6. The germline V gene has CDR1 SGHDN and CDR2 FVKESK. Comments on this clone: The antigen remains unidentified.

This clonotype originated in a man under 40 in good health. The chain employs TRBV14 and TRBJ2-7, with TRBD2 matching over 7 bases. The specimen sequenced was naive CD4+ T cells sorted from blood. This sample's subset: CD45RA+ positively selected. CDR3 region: CASSQVLGGSEQYF. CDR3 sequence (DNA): TGTGCCAGCAGCCAAGTATTGGGGGGGAGCGAGCAGTACTTC.